This T cell receptor beta chain was obtained from a study of cytomegalovirus exposure and HLA in healthy donors. Germline values: CDR1 SGHDT, CDR2 YYEEEE. Trimming removed 6 bases from V and 7 bases from J, with 10 bases in between. This CDR3 is 11 amino acids long. Method: immunoSEQ multiplex PCR; TCRdb's copy keeps in-frame clones and lacks some. The sample records about 82,000 clones, around 92% being singletons. The material sequenced was PBMCs. This chain links TRBV5-6 with TRBJ1-2, with D perhaps matching TRBD1 (6 bases). The TCR comes from a man between 18 and 29 years old in good health and CMV-seronegative. CDR3 DNA sequence: TGTGCCAGCATGTCAGGGGTTGGCTACACCTTC. This translates into CASMSGVGYTF.